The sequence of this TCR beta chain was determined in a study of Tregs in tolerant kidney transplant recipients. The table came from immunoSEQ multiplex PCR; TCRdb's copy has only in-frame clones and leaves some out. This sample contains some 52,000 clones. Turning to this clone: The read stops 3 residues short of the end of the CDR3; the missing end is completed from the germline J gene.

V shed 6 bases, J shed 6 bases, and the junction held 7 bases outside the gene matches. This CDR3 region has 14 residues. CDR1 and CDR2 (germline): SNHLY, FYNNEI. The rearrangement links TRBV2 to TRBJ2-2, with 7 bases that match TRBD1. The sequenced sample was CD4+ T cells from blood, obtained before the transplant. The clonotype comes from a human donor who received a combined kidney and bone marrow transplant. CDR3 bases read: TGTGCCAGCAGGGGCTTGACAGGGCCCGGGGAG. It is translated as CASRGLTGPGE. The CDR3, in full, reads CASRGLTGPGELFF.